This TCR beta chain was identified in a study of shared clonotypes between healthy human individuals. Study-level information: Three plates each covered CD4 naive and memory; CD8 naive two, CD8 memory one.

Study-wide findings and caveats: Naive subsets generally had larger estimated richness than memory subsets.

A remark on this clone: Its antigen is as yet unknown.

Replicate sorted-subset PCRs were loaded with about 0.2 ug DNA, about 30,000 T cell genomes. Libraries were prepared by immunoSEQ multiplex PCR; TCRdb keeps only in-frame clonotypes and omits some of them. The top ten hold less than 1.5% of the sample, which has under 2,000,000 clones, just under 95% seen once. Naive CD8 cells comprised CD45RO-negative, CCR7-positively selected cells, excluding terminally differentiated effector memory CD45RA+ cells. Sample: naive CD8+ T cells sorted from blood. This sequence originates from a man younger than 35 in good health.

CDR3 nucleotide sequence: TGTGCCAGCAGCCGTCCAGCCTACGAGCAGTACTTC. Translation gives CASSRPAYEQYF. V gene TRBV6-1 combines with J gene TRBJ2-7, with D unresolved. The length of the CDR3 is 12 residues. The V end lost 6 bases, the J end lost 2 bases, and 8 bases lay between the germline ends. Germline V CDR1 and CDR2: MNHNS, SASEGT.